The 32 T cell receptor beta chains in this list originate from one sample, sequenced in a study of control samples from healthy donors and cancer patients. Sequenced by immunoSEQ multiplex PCR; TCRdb stores in-frame clones only, minus some. The top ten clones hold 16% of a sample with 6,000 to 7,000 clones, 76% of them seen once. Specimen: formalin-fixed, paraffin-embedded tissue. These TCRs come from a male donor with melanoma.

The rearrangement joins TRBV7-8 to TRBJ2-2; D uncertain. The CDR3 loop spans 16 amino acids. V gave up 2 bases and J gave up 4 bases, with 14 bases separating them. CDR1 and CDR2 (germline): SGHVS, FQNEAQ. The CDR3 spells CASSLLSSSATGELFF. The CDR3, as DNA: TGTGCCAGCAGCTTACTGTCTTCGTCGGCCACCGGGGAGCTGTTTTTT.

The chain couples TRBV30 to TRBJ1-2, with D uncertain. The CDR3 contains 11 residues. Per the germline V gene, CDR1 is GTSNPN and CDR2 is SVGIG (reference sequence). V lost 2 bases, J lost 6 bases, and 7 bases lay in between. CDR3 residues: CAWSSGHGYTF. The CDR3 DNA is TGTGCCTGGAGTTCGGGCCATGGCTACACCTTC.

This clone qualifies as large. J is TRBJ2-1 and V is TRBV4-2; D remains unclear. The CDR3 is made up of 14 amino acids. Germline CDR1 and CDR2: LGHNA and YNFKEQ. V lost 4 bases and J lost 5, with 12 bases in between. DNA of the CDR3: TGTGCCAGCAGCCCAGAAGAGGCAAACAATGAGCAGTTCTTC. It translates to CASSPEEANNEQFF.

The V and J genes are TRBV28 and TRBJ1-5; no definite D call. There are 13 residues in the CDR3. V gave up 5 bases and J gave up 0 bases, with 5 bases separating them. CDR1 MDHEN and CDR2 SYDVKM come from the germline V gene. CDR3 sequence (DNA): TGTGCCAGCAGTCTGGATAGCAATCAGCCCCAGCATTTT. It is translated as CASSLDSNQPQHF.

The chain employs TRBV6-5 and TRBJ1-1; D call uncertain. Germline V lookup: CDR1 MNHEY, CDR2 SVGAGI. Trimming cost V 10 bases and J 1 base, with 7 bases left between them. This CDR3 contains 11 residues. CDR3 nucleotide sequence: TGTGCCACCGTTTCGAACACTGAAGCTTTCTTT. Protein sequence: CATVSNTEAFF.

The genes are TRBV15 and TRBJ1-4; 9 bases fit TRBD1. CDR1 LNHNV and CDR2 YYDKDF come from the germline V gene (reference sequence). V gave up 5 bases and J gave up 3 bases; unmatched junction bases: 4. The CDR3 has 15 amino acids. The CDR3 here is CATSEQGAPNEKLFF. CDR3 DNA: TGTGCCACCAGCGAACAGGGGGCGCCTAATGAAAAACTGTTTTTT.

The rearrangement joins TRBV7-8 to TRBJ1-5; D is possibly TRBD1 (5 bases). V was shortened by 7 bases and J by 6 bases, with 16 bases between the two germline ends. Germline CDR1 is SGHVS and CDR2 is FQNEAQ. This CDR3 is 14 amino acids long. DNA for the CDR3: TGTGCCAGCACAACGGCCGGGGGGAGTCAGCCCCAGCATTTT. Encoded protein: CASTTAGGSQPQHF.

CDR3 loop: CASSLQGTGSLYGYTF. In nucleotides, the CDR3 is TGTGCCAGCAGCTTGCAAGGGACAGGGTCTCTATATGGCTACACCTTC. The genes are TRBV7-2 and TRBJ1-2; TRBD1 matches 9 bases. Looked up from germline, CDR1 is SGHTA and CDR2 is FQGNSA. The V segment lost 3 bases and the J segment 5 bases; nucleotides outside the gene matches: 10. The CDR3 is 16 amino acids.

This rearrangement joins TRBV5-1 to TRBJ1-6; TRBD1 matches 8 bases. The length of the CDR3 is 16 residues. J gave up 6 bases and V 2 bases, and 7 bases lay outside the gene matches. Germline lookup yields CDR1 SGHRS and CDR2 YFSETQ. This CDR3 is CASSFNLDRANSPLHF. CDR3 nucleotide sequence: TGCGCCAGCAGCTTCAATTTGGACAGGGCTAATTCACCCCTCCACTTT. Combining the CDR3 with reference TRBV5-1 and TRBJ1-6 gives the whole variable domain KAGVTQTPRYLIKTRGQQVTLSCSPISGHRSVSWYQQTPGQGLQFLFEYFSETQRNKGNFPGRFSGRQFSNSRSEMNVSTLELGDSALYLCASSFNLDRANSPLHFGNGTRLTVT.

The V gene is TRBV3-1 (or the pseudogene TRBV3-2), the J gene TRBJ1-4, with 10 bases fitting TRBD1. CDR1 and CDR2 from the germline V gene are LGHDT and YNNKEL (reference sequence). The CDR3 is made up of 14 amino acids. V was clipped by 4 bases and J by 8 bases; unmatched bases: 4. The CDR3 spells CASSRRTGGEKLFF. The CDR3, as DNA: TGTGCCAGCAGCCGCAGGACAGGGGGAGAAAAACTGTTTTTT.

This clone appeared a single time. The rearrangement links TRBV27 to TRBJ2-2, with TRBD1 matching 9 bases. With 7 bases clipped from V and 7 bases from J, the junction kept 7 bases outside the gene matches. The V gene's germline CDR1 is MNHEY and CDR2 SMNVEV (reference sequence). This CDR3 has 14 residues. As DNA, the CDR3 is TGTGCCAGCAACGGGGGGACAGGGTACGGGGAGCTGTTTTTT. Protein sequence: CASNGGTGYGELFF.

This rearrangement joins TRBV10-3 to TRBJ2-7, with D tentatively TRBD1 (5 bases). CDR3 length: 13 residues. V gave up 4 bases and J gave up 1 base, with 8 bases separating them. Germline CDR1 ENHRY, CDR2 SYGVKD. CDR3 region: CAISGTGSYEQYV. The CDR3 coding sequence is TGTGCCATCAGTGGCACAGGTTCCTACGAGCAGTACGTC.

The chain has TRBV7-9 and TRBJ2-3; D uncertain. The germline V gene encodes CDR1 SEHNR and CDR2 FQNEAQ (reference sequence). The CDR3 sequence is 13 residues long. The V and J ends lost 0 bases and 4 bases respectively, with 5 bases between them. CDR3 bases: TGTGCCAGCAGCTTAGCTGGCCCAGATACGCAGTATTTT. Translating gives CASSLAGPDTQYF.

This clone was observed a single time. The chain carries TRBV2 and TRBJ2-1; 8 bases are shared with TRBD1. The CDR3 totals 15 residues. With V trimmed by 7 bases and J by 7 bases, 12 bases remained unmatched. Germline V gene sequence: CDR1 SNHLY, CDR2 FYNNEI. CDR3 in DNA: TGTGCCAGCACCGACGGACAGGGAGGTAGGAATGAGCAGTTCTTC. This encodes CASTDGQGGRNEQFF.

The gene calls are TRBV5-1 and TRBJ2-7; no definite D call. Germline CDR1 is SGHRS and CDR2 is YFSETQ. The CDR3 totals 13 residues. The V end was cut by 0 bases, the J end by 2 bases, with 6 bases between. This CDR3 is CASSLDGPYEQYV. The CDR3 nucleotides read TGCGCCAGCAGCTTGGATGGGCCCTACGAGCAGTACGTC.

The count of this clone is one. J is TRBJ2-1 and V is TRBV24-1, with a tentative D call TRBD2 (7 bases). The CDR3 spans 14 residues. V was clipped by 6 bases and J by 3 bases, with 11 bases between them. Germline V gene lookup returns CDR1 KGHDR and CDR2 SFDVKD. The CDR3 region has the DNA TGTGCCACCAGTCGGGGGGCCGGCTACAATGAGCAGTTCTTC. It encodes CATSRGAGYNEQFF.

V is TRBV2 and J is TRBJ2-1, with 10 bases fitting TRBD2. CDR3 size: 18 residues. Germline V gene data show CDR1 as SNHLY and CDR2 as FYNNEI. The trim removed 5 bases at V and 2 bases at J, leaving 12 bases unmatched. CDR3 in amino acids: CASSLFASGGFTYNEQFF. In DNA, the CDR3 is TGTGCCAGCAGTCTGTTTGCTAGCGGGGGCTTTACCTACAATGAGCAGTTCTTC.

Comments on this clone: A much larger clone lies one base from this, so it may be a read error. Additional DNA sequences in this sample encode the identical CDR3. The genes are TRBV14 and TRBJ1-1, with D unclear. The CDR3 has 13 residues. Looked up from germline, CDR1 is SGHDN and CDR2 is FVKESK. CDR3 residues: CASSQSTRTEAFF. In DNA form, the CDR3 reads TGTGCCAGTAGCCAATCGACACGCACTGAAGCTTTCTTT.

This chain joins TRBV4-1 and TRBJ1-4; no clear D gene. The V end was cut by 0 bases, the J end by 4 bases, with 15 bases between. Germline V lookup: CDR1 MGHRA, CDR2 YSYEKL. CDR3 length: 17 residues. This CDR3 reads CASSQEQGSWVNEKLFF. For the CDR3, the DNA is TGCGCCAGCAGCCAAGAACAAGGGTCCTGGGTTAATGAAAAACTGTTTTTT.

The J gene is TRBJ2-7, the V gene TRBV27; TRBD2 matches at 8 bases. Germline CDR1 and CDR2: MNHEY and SMNVEV (reference sequence). The CDR3 covers 14 residues. V gave up 3 bases and J gave up 5 bases; unmatched junction bases: 6. The CDR3 DNA reads TGTGCCAGCAGTTTTAGCGGGAAGCCCCACGAGCAGTACGTC. Translated: CASSFSGKPHEQYV.

This chain connects TRBV9 to TRBJ1-1; D perhaps matches TRBD1 (6 bases). The CDR3 covers 16 residues. Germline assignment: CDR1 SGDLS and CDR2 YYNGEE. The V and J ends lost 3 bases and 4 bases respectively, with 19 bases between them. CDR3 protein: CASSARVGGQGTEAFF. In DNA, the CDR3 is TGTGCCAGCAGCGCTCGCGTCGGGGGGCAGGGCACTGAAGCTTTCTTT.

This sequence joins TRBV7-8 and TRBJ1-5; D is unclear. This CDR3 is 13 amino acids long. CDR1 is SGHVS, CDR2 FQNEAQ, per germline. Trimming left V 6 bases short and J 1 base short, with 7 bases between. The CDR3 loop reads CASRSLSNQPQHF. CDR3 coding DNA: TGTGCCAGCAGGAGCCTGAGCAATCAGCCCCAGCATTTT.

This clone was seen a handful of times. The genes are TRBV7-2 and TRBJ1-2; 8 bases fit TRBD1. V gave up 0 bases and J gave up 6 bases; unmatched junction bases: 6. Germline V gives CDR1 SGHTA, CDR2 FQGNSA. The CDR3 consists of 15 residues. The CDR3, as DNA: TGTGCCAGCAGCTTAGCGCTCCGACAGGGGAATGGCTACACCTTC. It encodes CASSLALRQGNGYTF.

The sample holds a few counts of this clone. The chain is built from TRBV4-1 and TRBJ1-5; D is possibly TRBD1 (5 bases). Germline V gene data show CDR1 as MGHRA and CDR2 as YSYEKL. The ends were cut back, 1 base at V and 7 bases at J, with 14 bases in the middle. The CDR3 has 15 amino acids. Written as DNA, the CDR3 is TGCGCCAGCAGCCAAGTGGACACGCTGGAGCAGCCCCAGCATTTT. This translates into CASSQVDTLEQPQHF.

V usage is TRBV7-2 and J usage is TRBJ2-5, with 9 bases aligning to TRBD2. The CDR3 totals 17 residues. CDR1 and CDR2 from the germline V gene are SGHTA and FQGNSA. V lost 1 base to trimming and J lost 5 bases; unmatched junction nucleotides: 11. The CDR3 sequence: CASSLELGGGAQETQYF. As DNA, the CDR3 is TGTGCCAGCAGCTTAGAACTCGGCGGGGGGGCACAGGAGACCCAGTACTTC.

As DNA, the CDR3 is TGTGCCAGCAGCTTAGATGGAGCGGCTAACACCGGGGAGCTGTTTTTT. Translation gives CASSLDGAANTGELFF. The chain joins TRBV7-2 to TRBJ2-2; D is perhaps TRBD2 (5 bases). Germline CDR1 SGHTA, CDR2 FQGNSA. V was cut by 1 base and J by 2 bases, with 11 bases left in between. The length of the CDR3 is 16 residues. Combining the CDR3 with reference TRBV7-2 and TRBJ2-2 gives the whole variable domain GAGVSQSPSNKVTEKGKDVELRCDPISGHTALYWYRQSLGQGLEFLIYFQGNSAPDKSGLPSDRFSAERTGGSVSTLTIQRTQQEDSAVYLCASSLDGAANTGELFFGEGSRLTVL.

This chain links TRBV5-4 with TRBJ1-2, with 7 nucleotides matching TRBD1. V dropped 4 bases and J dropped 5; count of bases not matched to a gene: 14. The CDR3 spans 16 residues. The germline gives CDR1 SGHNT, CDR2 YYREEE (reference sequence). The CDR3 is CASSHPDRESGYGYTF. CDR3 sequence (DNA): TGTGCCAGCAGCCACCCCGACAGGGAGAGTGGGTATGGCTACACCTTC.

There are a few counts of this clone. The CDR3 reads CAITPGTGNTEAFF. CDR3 nucleotides: TGTGCCATAACTCCGGGGACAGGGAACACTGAAGCTTTCTTT. The chain is built from TRBV10-3 and TRBJ1-1; 8 bases line up with TRBD1. The V gene's germline CDR1 is ENHRY and CDR2 SYGVKD. The CDR3 sequence is 14 residues long. J lost 1 base, V lost 9 bases, and 7 bases had no gene match.

The chain has TRBV7-9 and TRBJ2-1; possible D gene TRBD2, 6 bases. The germline V gene has CDR1 SEHNR and CDR2 FQNEAQ (reference sequence). The length of the CDR3 is 14 residues. The V end was cut by 5 bases, the J end by 8 bases, with 16 bases between. In nucleotides, the CDR3 is TGTGCCAGCAGCCGAGTGGAGGGCGGCGATGAGCAGTTCTTC. Its translation: CASSRVEGGDEQFF.

The chain recombines TRBV7-9 with TRBJ1-6; the match to TRBD1 covers 8 bases. CDR3 length: 17 amino acids. V lost 4 bases and J lost 9; bases outside the gene matches: 14. Germline CDR1 is SEHNR and CDR2 is FQNEAQ (reference sequence). CDR3 in DNA: TGTGCCAGCAGCTCCCATGATAACAGGGGGAATGCTTCACCCCTCCACTTT. As protein: CASSSHDNRGNASPLHF. The variable domain in full, with the rest retrieved from reference TRBV7-9 and TRBJ1-6, is DTGVSQNPRHKITKRGQNVTFRCDPISEHNRLYWYRQTLGQGPEFLTYFQNEAQLEKSRLLSDRFSAERPKGSFSTLEIQRTEQGDSAMYLCASSSHDNRGNASPLHFGNGTRLTVT.

The chain recombines TRBV5-4 with TRBJ1-4, with TRBD1 as a possible D gene (5 bases). V was clipped by 4 bases and J by 2 bases, with 12 bases between them. This CDR3 contains 15 residues. Germline loops: CDR1 SGHNT, CDR2 YYREEE (reference sequence). For the CDR3, the DNA is TGTGCCAGCAGCCACCGGGACGGCACTAATGAAAAACTGTTTTTT. Protein sequence: CASSHRDGTNEKLFF. The complete variable domain, with remaining parts taken from reference TRBV5-4 and TRBJ1-4, reads ETGVTQSPTHLIKTRGQQVTLRCSSQSGHNTVSWYQQALGQGPQFIFQYYREEENGRGNFPPRFSGLQFPNYSSELNVNALELDDSALYLCASSHRDGTNEKLFFGSGTQLSVL.

This clone was observed a few times. V usage is TRBV2 and J usage is TRBJ2-7, with a weak D call TRBD1 (7 bases). CDR3 length: 12 amino acids. Between the trimmed V and J ends, which lost 4 bases and 7 bases, there was a span of 11 bases. CDR1 and CDR2 from the germline V gene are SNHLY and FYNNEI. This CDR3 reads CASSAGGREQYV. Here the CDR3 DNA reads TGTGCCAGCAGTGCAGGGGGGCGAGAGCAGTACGTC.